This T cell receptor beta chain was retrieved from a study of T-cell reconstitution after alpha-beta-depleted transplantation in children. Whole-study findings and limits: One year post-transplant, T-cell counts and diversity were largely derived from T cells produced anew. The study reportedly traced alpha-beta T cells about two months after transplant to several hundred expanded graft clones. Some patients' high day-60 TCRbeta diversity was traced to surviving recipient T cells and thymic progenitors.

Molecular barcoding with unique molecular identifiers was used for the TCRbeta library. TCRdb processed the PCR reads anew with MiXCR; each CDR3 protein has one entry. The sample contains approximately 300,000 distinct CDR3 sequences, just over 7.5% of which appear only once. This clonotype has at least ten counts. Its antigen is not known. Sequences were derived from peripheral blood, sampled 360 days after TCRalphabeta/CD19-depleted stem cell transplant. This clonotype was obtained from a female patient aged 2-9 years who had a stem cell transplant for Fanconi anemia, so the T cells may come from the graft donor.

The CDR3 loop is CASSHGSTDEQFF. DNA of the CDR3: TGTGCCAGCAGCCATGGTAGCACCGATGAGCAGTTCTTC. The rearrangement links TRBV7-3 to TRBJ2-1, with no clear D. Germline lookup yields CDR1 SGHTA and CDR2 FQGTGA. This CDR3 has 13 amino acids. V lost 5 bases to trimming and J lost 8 bases, with 13 bases between them.